The rows below give T cell receptor beta chains drawn from one sample of a study of OX40 agonist ivuxolimab in advanced cancers. This table comes from immunoSEQ multiplex PCR, and its TCRdb copy is limited to in-frame clones, with some not included. The table has some 66,000 clones, roughly 80% seen once. The sequencing used CD4+ or CD8+ T cells sorted from blood, collected in a trial of the OX40 agonist ivuxolimab. These receptors all come from an adult with an advanced solid tumor such as melanoma, head and neck, liver or kidney cancer. Each CDR3 is given with its conserved first and last residue. The D gene is left open where the match is weak. Clone size is given for some rows only: seen once, a few or many times, or a class if the clone is expanded.

v_gene	abundance	d_gene	j_gene	CDR3aa	CDR3nt
TRBV19	few	-	TRBJ1-3	CASSMFSERGNTIYF	TGTGCCAGTAGTATGTTCAGTGAACGTGGAAACACCATATATTTT
TRBV6-1	medium-sized	TRBD2	TRBJ2-7	CASSEGPGLAKNEQYF	TGTGCCAGCAGTGAGGGGCCGGGACTAGCGAAGAACGAGCAGTACTTC
TRBV28	-	TRBD1	TRBJ2-7	CASRTGAYEQYF	TGTGCCAGCAGGACAGGGGCATACGAGCAGTACTTC
TRBV4-3	-	-	TRBJ2-6	CASSQGLSSGANVLTF	TGCGCCAGCAGCCAAGGTCTTTCGTCTGGGGCCAACGTCCTGACTTTC
TRBV29-1	-	TRBD1	TRBJ2-2	CSVESWGTGGPGELFF	TGCAGCGTTGAATCGTGGGGGACAGGGGGACCCGGGGAGCTGTTTTTT
TRBV15	-	TRBD2	TRBJ2-7	CATRGIAGEEQYF	TGTGCCACCAGGGGAATAGCGGGAGAAGAGCAGTACTTC
TRBV5-1	-	TRBD1	TRBJ2-7	CASRPSTGRTYEQYF	TGCGCCAGCAGACCATCGACAGGGCGAACCTACGAGCAGTACTTC
TRBV7-9	few	-	TRBJ1-1	CASSWGGGSNTEAFF	TGTGCCAGCAGCTGGGGAGGAGGGTCGAACACTGAAGCTTTCTTT
TRBV19	-	-	TRBJ1-5	CASSGGRGGNQPQHF	TGTGCCAGTAGCGGGGGAAGAGGCGGCAATCAGCCCCAGCATTTT
TRBV6-5	-	TRBD1	TRBJ1-2	CASSYRTGERGYTF	TGTGCCAGCAGTTACCGGACAGGGGAGAGAGGCTACACCTTC
TRBV7-2	-	TRBD2	TRBJ2-3	CASSLLAGVTDTQYF	TGTGCCAGCAGTCTCCTAGCGGGAGTTACAGATACGCAGTATTTT
TRBV27	-	-	TRBJ2-3	CASSLSFTDTQYF	TGTGCCAGCAGTTTATCGTTCACAGATACGCAGTATTTT
TRBV18	-	-	TRBJ2-5	CASSLRRAEETQYF	TGTGCCAGCTCACTCCGCAGGGCCGAAGAGACCCAGTACTTC
TRBV29-1	-	-	TRBJ1-1	CSVDSDRVNTEAFF	TGCAGCGTTGACTCGGACAGAGTAAACACTGAAGCTTTCTTT
TRBV6-5	once	TRBD2	TRBJ2-2	CASSYSAGVGNGELFF	TGTGCCAGCAGTTACTCTGCGGGAGTAGGGAACGGGGAGCTGTTTTTT
TRBV6-5	-	-	TRBJ2-7	CASRTGHEQYF	TGTGCCAGCAGAACGGGCCACGAGCAGTACTTC
TRBV5-1	-	TRBD2	TRBJ2-1	CASSSPLAGIGNEQFF	TGCGCCAGCAGCAGCCCTCTAGCGGGCATCGGGAATGAGCAGTTCTTC
TRBV5-1	-	TRBD1	TRBJ2-5	CASRLFPDRGETQYF	TGCGCCAGCCGTTTGTTTCCTGACAGGGGGGAGACCCAGTACTTC
TRBV7-2	-	-	TRBJ2-7	CPWESGTYEQYF	TGTCCCTGGGAGTCAGGGACCTACGAGCAGTACTTC
TRBV27	-	-	TRBJ1-2	CASSLSGDGYTF	TGTGCCAGCAGTTTATCTGGGGACGGCTACACCTTC
TRBV9	-	-	TRBJ2-3	CASSVPSDTQYF	TGTGCCAGCAGCGTTCCTTCAGATACGCAGTATTTT
TRBV14	-	-	TRBJ2-2	CASTLTGANTGELFF	TGTGCCAGCACTCTCACGGGAGCGAACACCGGGGAGCTGTTTTTT
TRBV6-5	once	-	TRBJ1-2	CASSYTHVNYGYTF	TGTGCCAGCAGTTACACACATGTTAACTATGGCTACACCTTC
TRBV10-1	-	-	TRBJ1-1	CASSEFYSGSTEAFF	TGCGCCAGCAGTGAGTTCTATTCGGGGAGCACGGAAGCTTTCTTT
TRBV11-2	-	-	TRBJ2-5	CASSFRDNQETQYF	TGTGCCAGCAGCTTCCGGGACAACCAAGAGACCCAGTACTTC
TRBV27	few	-	TRBJ2-2	CASSYRVGNTGELFF	TGTGCCAGCAGTTACAGGGTCGGGAACACCGGGGAGCTGTTTTTT
TRBV7-9	-	-	TRBJ1-4	CASRGDGEKLFF	TGTGCCAGTAGGGGGGATGGCGAAAAACTGTTTTTT
TRBV5-4	-	-	TRBJ2-5	CASSLNGETQYF	TGTGCCAGCAGCTTGAATGGCGAGACCCAGTACTTC
TRBV29-1	-	-	TRBJ1-2	CSVEVGGYGYTF	TGCAGCGTTGAAGTTGGTGGGTATGGCTACACCTTC
TRBV9	-	-	TRBJ2-3	CASSVVFSGQNTDTQYF	TGTGCCAGCAGCGTAGTCTTTAGTGGCCAAAACACAGATACGCAGTATTTT
TRBV11-3	-	-	TRBJ2-7	CASSLLGYEQYF	TGTGCCAGCAGCTTATTGGGGTACGAGCAGTACTTC
TRBV5-6	few	TRBD1	TRBJ1-1	CASSTTGLSTEAFF	TGTGCCAGCAGCACGACAGGGTTGAGCACTGAAGCTTTCTTT
TRBV4-3	-	TRBD2	TRBJ2-2	CASSRGGSTNTGELFF	TGCGCCAGCAGCCGAGGCGGGAGCACGAACACCGGGGAGCTGTTTTTT
TRBV7-9	-	TRBD2	TRBJ2-1	CASSLAASGRLGNEQFF	TGTGCCAGCAGCTTGGCGGCTAGCGGGAGGCTGGGCAATGAGCAGTTCTTC
TRBV12-5	once	-	TRBJ1-1	CASLWGIGTEAFF	TGTGCTAGCCTGTGGGGGATCGGCACTGAAGCTTTCTTT
TRBV11-2	-	TRBD2	TRBJ2-1	CASSLASGTYNEQFF	TGTGCCAGCAGCCTTGCTAGCGGGACTTACAATGAGCAGTTCTTC
TRBV19	-	-	TRBJ2-2	CASSIEKGGELFF	TGTGCCAGTAGTATAGAAAAGGGCGGGGAGCTGTTTTTT
TRBV7-8	few	TRBD1	TRBJ1-5	CASRMTGIGNQPQHF	TGTGCCAGCAGAATGACAGGGATCGGCAATCAGCCCCAGCATTTT
TRBV27	-	TRBD1	TRBJ2-7	CASSLDRGAYEQYF	TGTGCCAGCAGTTTGGACAGGGGAGCCTACGAGCAGTACTTC
TRBV6-1	-	-	TRBJ1-3	CASSEALLKALGKPENTIYF	TGTGCCAGCAGTGAAGCGCTCTTAAAGGCCCTAGGGAAACCAGAAAACACCATATATTTT
TRBV6-1	-	-	TRBJ1-2	CASSGRGAGVYGYTF	TGTGCCAGCAGTGGTCGAGGTGCAGGGGTCTATGGCTACACCTTC
TRBV19	-	TRBD1	TRBJ2-4	CASSPWTGGNIQYF	TGTGCCAGTAGTCCGTGGACAGGGGGAAACATTCAGTACTTC
TRBV5-6	-	-	TRBJ2-3	CASSSRRFTDTQYF	TGTGCCAGCAGCTCAAGGAGGTTCACAGATACGCAGTATTTT
TRBV28	-	-	TRBJ1-5	CASSFRVGNQPQHF	TGTGCCAGCAGTTTTAGGGTTGGCAATCAGCCCCAGCATTTT
TRBV6-5	few	-	TRBJ1-1	CASKGGTEAFF	TGTGCCAGCAAGGGCGGGACTGAAGCTTTCTTT
TRBV15	-	-	TRBJ2-2	CASGENTGELFF	TGTGCCAGTGGGGAGAACACCGGGGAGCTGTTTTTT
TRBV5-6	-	TRBD2	TRBJ2-7	CASSFFSGEQYF	TGTGCCAGCAGCTTCTTTAGCGGGGAGCAGTACTTC
TRBV28	-	-	TRBJ2-1	CASPSDNEQFF	TGTGCCAGCCCGTCCGACAATGAGCAGTTCTTC
TRBV7-2	-	-	TRBJ2-1	CASSLRAQGTAAYNEQFF	TGTGCCAGCAGCTTAAGAGCGCAGGGAACAGCAGCTTACAATGAGCAGTTCTTC
TRBV29-1	once	-	TRBJ1-1	CSVAQVPVTEAFF	TGCAGCGTCGCACAGGTTCCGGTCACTGAAGCTTTCTTT
TRBV27	-	-	TRBJ2-1	CASSFGGGGNEQFF	TGTGCCAGCAGTTTTGGCGGTGGGGGAAATGAGCAGTTCTTC
TRBV6-5	-	TRBD2	TRBJ2-1	CASSQRTSGSNEQFF	TGTGCCAGCAGTCAGAGGACTAGCGGGAGTAATGAGCAGTTCTTC
TRBV5-1	-	-	TRBJ1-5	CASSPGVEAGQPQHF	TGCGCCAGCAGCCCCGGGGTGGAGGCTGGTCAGCCCCAGCATTTT